This T cell receptor beta chain was obtained from a study of blood T cell repertoires in COVID-19. Study-wide context: Italy, Spain and the United States were the sources of the convalescent and acute COVID-19 samples.

Per the study methods: Scientists estimated how many nucleated cells there were by amplifying reference gene primers. Assay: immunoSEQ multiplex PCR; the TCRdb copy retains only in-frame clones and omits some. That table is the source of V, J and clone size, and D and trimming were worked out from the DNA. The sample has 150,000 to 200,000 clones; over 75% are singletons. Each recovered donor of Cohort 3 presented with two negative PCRs, clearance, or symptom resolution. V lost 7 bases to trimming and J lost 1 base, with 15 bases between them. Germline V CDR1 and CDR2: MDHEN, SYDVKM. The CDR3 sequence is 15 residues long.

The chain couples TRBV28 to TRBJ2-3; D is perhaps TRBD1 (5 bases). The sequenced sample consisted of PBMCs or T cells enriched from blood (not recorded which). The TCR was taken from a man in his forties or fifties who had recovered from COVID-19. The CDR3, as DNA: TGTGCCAGCATCGAATTTGGCAGGGGCACAGATACGCAGTATTTT. Its protein is CASIEFGRGTDTQYF. Full variable domain (rest looked up from reference TRBV28 and TRBJ2-3): DVKVTQSSRYLVKRTGEKVFLECVQDMDHENMFWYRQDPGLGLRLIYFSYDVKMKEKGDIPEGYSVSREKKERFSLILESASTNQTSMYLCASIEFGRGTDTQYFGPGTRLTVL.